This section outlines one T cell receptor (beta chain) sequence together with its context. Its cognate antigen is unknown. Other DNA sequences within the sample encode an identical CDR3. The record originates from a study of shared clonotypes between healthy human individuals. Turning to the study itself: A couple of women and a few men aged 18 to 49 made up the donors.

Profiling relied on immunoSEQ multiplex PCR, and the TCRdb table lists in-frame clones only, not all of them. This sample carries about 2.4 million clones, approximately 90% of them seen once, and the ten largest clones take about 0.13%. Study results and caveats: A handful of donors shared approximately 5% of their naive CD4 clonotypes.

Germline loops: CDR1 GTSNPN, CDR2 SVGIG (reference sequence). The CDR3 is 13 residues long. Germline trimming cut 5 bases from V and 4 bases from J; bases unmatched to any gene: 5. This receptor was taken from a man aged 18 to 30 in good health. Sequencing used naive CD4+ T cells sorted from blood. As for subset: CD45RA+ positively selected. The chain has TRBV30 and TRBJ1-5, with TRBD1 matching over 7 bases. In DNA form, the CDR3 reads TGTGCCTGGGGGAGGGACAGTAATCAGCCCCAGCATTTT. Translated, it gives CAWGRDSNQPQHF. The whole variable domain, remainder taken from reference TRBV30 and TRBJ1-5, is SQTIHQWPATLVQPVGSPLSLECTVEGTSNPNLYWYRQAAGRGLQLLFYSVGIGQISSEVPQNLSASRPQDRQFILSSKKLLLSDSGFYLCAWGRDSNQPQHFGDGTRLSIL.